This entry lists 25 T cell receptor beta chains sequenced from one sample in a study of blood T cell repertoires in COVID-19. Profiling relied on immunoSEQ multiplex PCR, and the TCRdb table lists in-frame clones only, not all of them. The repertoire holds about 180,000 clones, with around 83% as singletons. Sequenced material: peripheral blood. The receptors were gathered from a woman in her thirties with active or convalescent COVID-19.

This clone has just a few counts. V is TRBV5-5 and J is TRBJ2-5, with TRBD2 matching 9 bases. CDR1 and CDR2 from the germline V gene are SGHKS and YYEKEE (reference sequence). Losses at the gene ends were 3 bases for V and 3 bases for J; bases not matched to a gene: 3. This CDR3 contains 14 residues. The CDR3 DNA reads TGTGCCAGCAGCTGGGTAGCGGGGGAAGAGACCCAGTACTTC. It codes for CASSWVAGEETQYF.

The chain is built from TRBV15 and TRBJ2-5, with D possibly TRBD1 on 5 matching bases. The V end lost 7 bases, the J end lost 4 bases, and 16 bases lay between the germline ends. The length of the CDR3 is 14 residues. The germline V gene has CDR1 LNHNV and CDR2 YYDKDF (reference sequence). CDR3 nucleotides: TGTGCCACCACCCTTGGAAGGGGTGGAGAGACCCAGTACTTC. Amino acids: CATTLGRGGETQYF.

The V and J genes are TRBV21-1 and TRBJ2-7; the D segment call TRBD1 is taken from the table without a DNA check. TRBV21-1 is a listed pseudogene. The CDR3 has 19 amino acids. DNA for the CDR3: TGTGCCAGCAGCAAAGAAGCCAACCGCGTACAGGGAGTGTCCTACGAGCAGTACTTC. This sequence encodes CASSKEANRVQGVSYEQYF.

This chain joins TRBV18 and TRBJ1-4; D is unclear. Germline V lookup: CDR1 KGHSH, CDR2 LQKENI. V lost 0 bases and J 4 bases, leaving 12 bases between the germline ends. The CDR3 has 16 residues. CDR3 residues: CASSPPGRADNEKLFF. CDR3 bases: TGTGCCAGCTCACCACCGGGCAGAGCAGATAATGAAAAACTGTTTTTT.

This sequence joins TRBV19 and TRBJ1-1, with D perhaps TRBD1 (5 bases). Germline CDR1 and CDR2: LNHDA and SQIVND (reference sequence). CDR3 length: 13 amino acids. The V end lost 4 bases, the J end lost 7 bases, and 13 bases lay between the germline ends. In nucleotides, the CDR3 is TGTGCCAGTAGTACAACAGGCGGCGTTGAAGCTTTCTTT. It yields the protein CASSTTGGVEAFF.

CDR3 residues: CASRSLAGEETQYF. The CDR3 nucleotides are TGTGCCAGCAGGAGCCTAGCGGGAGAAGAGACCCAGTACTTC. V usage is TRBV27 and J usage is TRBJ2-5; 10 bases align to TRBD2. V lost 6 bases to trimming and J lost 3 bases; unmatched junction nucleotides: 4. The length of the CDR3 is 14 residues. CDR1 MNHEY and CDR2 SMNVEV come from the germline V gene (reference sequence).

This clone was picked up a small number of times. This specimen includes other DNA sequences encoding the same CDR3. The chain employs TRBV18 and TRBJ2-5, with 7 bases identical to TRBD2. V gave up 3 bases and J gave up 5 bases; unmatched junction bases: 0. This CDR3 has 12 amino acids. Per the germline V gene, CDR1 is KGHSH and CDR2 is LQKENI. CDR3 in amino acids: CASSPGGETQYF. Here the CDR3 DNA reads TGTGCCAGCTCACCGGGGGGGGAGACCCAGTACTTC.

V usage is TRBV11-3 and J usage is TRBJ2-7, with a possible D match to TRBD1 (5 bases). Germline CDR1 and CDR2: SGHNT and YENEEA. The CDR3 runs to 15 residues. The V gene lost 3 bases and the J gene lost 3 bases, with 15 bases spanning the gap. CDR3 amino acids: CASSFRTPRDYEQYF. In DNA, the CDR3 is TGTGCCAGCAGCTTTAGGACACCCAGAGACTACGAGCAGTACTTC.

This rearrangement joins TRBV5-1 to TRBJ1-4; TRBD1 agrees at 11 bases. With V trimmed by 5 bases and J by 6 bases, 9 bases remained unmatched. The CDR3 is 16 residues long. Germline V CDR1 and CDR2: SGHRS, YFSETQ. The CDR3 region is CASRPAPGQGDEKLFF. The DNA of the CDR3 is TGCGCCAGCAGACCCGCCCCGGGACAGGGGGATGAAAAACTGTTTTTT.

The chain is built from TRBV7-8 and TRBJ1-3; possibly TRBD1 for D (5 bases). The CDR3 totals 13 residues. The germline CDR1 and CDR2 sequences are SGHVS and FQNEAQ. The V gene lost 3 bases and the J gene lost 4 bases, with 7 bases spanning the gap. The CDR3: CASSFNRGNTIYF. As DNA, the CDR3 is TGTGCCAGCAGCTTCAACAGGGGAAACACCATATATTTT. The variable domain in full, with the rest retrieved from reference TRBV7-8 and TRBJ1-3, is GAGVSQSPRYKVAKRGQDVALRCDPISGHVSLFWYQQALGQGPEFLTYFQNEAQLDKSGLPSDRFFAERPEGSVSTLKIQRTQQEDSAVYLCASSFNRGNTIYFGEGSWLTVV.

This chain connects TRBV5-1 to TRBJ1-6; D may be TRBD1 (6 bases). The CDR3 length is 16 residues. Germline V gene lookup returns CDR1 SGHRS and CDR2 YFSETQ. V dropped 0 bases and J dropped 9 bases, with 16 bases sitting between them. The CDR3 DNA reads TGCGCCAGCAGCTTGGTTCCAGGGGTTAAGGGTTCACCCCTCCACTTT. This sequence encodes CASSLVPGVKGSPLHF.

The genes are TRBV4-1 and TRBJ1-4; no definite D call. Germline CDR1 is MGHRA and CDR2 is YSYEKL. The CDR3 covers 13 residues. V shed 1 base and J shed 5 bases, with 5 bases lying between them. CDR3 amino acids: CASSQGPNEKLFF. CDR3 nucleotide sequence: TGCGCCAGCAGCCAAGGTCCGAATGAAAAACTGTTTTTT.

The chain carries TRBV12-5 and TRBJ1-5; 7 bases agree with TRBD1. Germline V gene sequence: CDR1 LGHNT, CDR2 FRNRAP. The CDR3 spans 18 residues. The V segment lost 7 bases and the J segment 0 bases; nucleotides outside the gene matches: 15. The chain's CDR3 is CASAPIQGVLYSNQPQHF. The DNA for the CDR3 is TGTGCTAGTGCCCCCATCCAGGGGGTACTATATAGCAATCAGCCCCAGCATTTT. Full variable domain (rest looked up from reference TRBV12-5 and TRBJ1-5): DARVTQTPRHKVTEMGQEVTMRCQPILGHNTVFWYRQTMMQGLELLAYFRNRAPLDDSGMPKDRFSAEMPDATLATLKIQPSEPRDSAVYFCASAPIQGVLYSNQPQHFGDGTRLSIL.

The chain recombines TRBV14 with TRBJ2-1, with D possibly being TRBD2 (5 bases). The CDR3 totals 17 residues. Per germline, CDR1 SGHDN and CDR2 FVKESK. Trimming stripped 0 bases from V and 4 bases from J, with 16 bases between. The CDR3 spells CASSQDEGRPLYNEQFF. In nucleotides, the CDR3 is TGTGCCAGCAGCCAAGACGAGGGCAGGCCGCTTTACAATGAGCAGTTCTTC.

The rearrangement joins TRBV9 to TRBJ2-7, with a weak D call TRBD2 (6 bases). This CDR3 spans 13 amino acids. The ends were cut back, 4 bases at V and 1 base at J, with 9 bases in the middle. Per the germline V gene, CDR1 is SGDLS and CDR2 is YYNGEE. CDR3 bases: TGTGCCAGCAGCCCCGGGACTTCCTACGAGCAGTACTTC. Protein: CASSPGTSYEQYF. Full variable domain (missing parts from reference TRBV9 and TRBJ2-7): DSGVTQTPKHLITATGQRVTLRCSPRSGDLSVYWYQQSLDQGLQFLIQYYNGEERAKGNILERFSAQQFPDLHSELNLSSLELGDSALYFCASSPGTSYEQYFGPGTRLTVT.

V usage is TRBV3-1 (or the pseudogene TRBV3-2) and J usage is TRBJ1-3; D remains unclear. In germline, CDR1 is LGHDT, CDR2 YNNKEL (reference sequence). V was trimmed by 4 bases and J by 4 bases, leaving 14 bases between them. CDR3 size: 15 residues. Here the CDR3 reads CASSPSGIYGNTIYF. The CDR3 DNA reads TGTGCCAGCAGCCCATCAGGAATTTACGGAAACACCATATATTTT.

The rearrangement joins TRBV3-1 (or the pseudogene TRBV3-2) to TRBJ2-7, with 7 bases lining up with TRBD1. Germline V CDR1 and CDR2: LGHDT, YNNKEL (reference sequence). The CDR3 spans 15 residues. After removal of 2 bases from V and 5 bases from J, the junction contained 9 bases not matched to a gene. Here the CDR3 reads CASSQWTGGFDEQYF. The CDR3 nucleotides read TGTGCCAGCAGCCAATGGACAGGTGGGTTTGACGAGCAGTACTTC.

The CDR3 loop reads CASSIIGTVGTLAKNIQYF. The CDR3 region has the DNA TGTGCCAGCAGCATCATTGGGACAGTGGGAACACTAGCCAAAAACATTCAGTACTTC. The V and J genes are TRBV13 and TRBJ2-4; 7 bases are a match to TRBD1. Looked up from germline, CDR1 is PRHDT and CDR2 is FYEKMQ (reference sequence). Trimming took 5 bases from V and 0 from J; bases not matched to a gene: 16. The CDR3 is 19 amino acids.

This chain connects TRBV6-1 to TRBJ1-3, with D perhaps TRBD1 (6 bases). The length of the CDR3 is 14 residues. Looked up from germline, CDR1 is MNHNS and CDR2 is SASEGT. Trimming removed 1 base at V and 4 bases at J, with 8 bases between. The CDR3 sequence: CASSEGTGGNTIYF. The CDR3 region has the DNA TGTGCCAGCAGTGAAGGTACAGGGGGAAACACCATATATTTT.

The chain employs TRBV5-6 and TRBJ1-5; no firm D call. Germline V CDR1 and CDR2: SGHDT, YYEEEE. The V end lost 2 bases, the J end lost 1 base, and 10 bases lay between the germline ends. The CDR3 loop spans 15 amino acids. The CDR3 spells CASSFGEVSNQPQHF. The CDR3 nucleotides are TGTGCCAGCAGCTTTGGGGAGGTCAGCAATCAGCCCCAGCATTTT. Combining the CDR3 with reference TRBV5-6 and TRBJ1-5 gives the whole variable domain DAGVTQSPTHLIKTRGQQVTLRCSPKSGHDTVSWYQQALGQGPQFIFQYYEEEERQRGNFPDRFSGHQFPNYSSELNVNALLLGDSALYLCASSFGEVSNQPQHFGDGTRLSIL.

As DNA, the CDR3 is TGTGCCAGCAGCTTAAGCCAGGGGGATGGCTACACCTTC. Amino acid sequence: CASSLSQGDGYTF. The genes are TRBV7-2 and TRBJ1-2, with TRBD1 identical over 7 bases. The CDR3 runs to 13 residues. Germline CDR1 and CDR2: SGHTA and FQGNSA. With V trimmed by 2 bases and J by 6 bases, 3 bases remained unmatched.

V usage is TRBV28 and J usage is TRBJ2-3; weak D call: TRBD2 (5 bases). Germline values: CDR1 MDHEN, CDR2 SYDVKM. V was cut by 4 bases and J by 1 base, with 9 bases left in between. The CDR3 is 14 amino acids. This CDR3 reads CASSYQRRTDTQYF. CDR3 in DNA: TGTGCCAGCAGTTATCAGCGGCGCACAGATACGCAGTATTTT.

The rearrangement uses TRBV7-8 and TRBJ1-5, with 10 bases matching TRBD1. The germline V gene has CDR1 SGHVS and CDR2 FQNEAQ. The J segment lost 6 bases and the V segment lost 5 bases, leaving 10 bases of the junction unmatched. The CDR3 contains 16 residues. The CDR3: CASSRATGGAGQPQHF. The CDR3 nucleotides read TGTGCCAGCAGCCGCGCGACAGGGGGCGCTGGTCAGCCCCAGCATTTT.

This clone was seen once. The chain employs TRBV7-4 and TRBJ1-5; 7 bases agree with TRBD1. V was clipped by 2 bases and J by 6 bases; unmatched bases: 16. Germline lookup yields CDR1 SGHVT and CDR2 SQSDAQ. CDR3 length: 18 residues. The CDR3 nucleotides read TGTGCCAGCAGCTTAAACGGGTCTTGCGACAGGGTTGGTCAGCCCCAGCATTTT. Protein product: CASSLNGSCDRVGQPQHF. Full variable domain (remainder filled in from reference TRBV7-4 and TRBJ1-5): GAGVSQSPRYKVAKRGRDVALRCDSISGHVTLYWYRQTLGQGSEVLTYSQSDAQRDKSGRPSGRFSAERPERSVSTLKIQRTEQGDSAVYLCASSLNGSCDRVGQPQHFGDGTRLSIL.

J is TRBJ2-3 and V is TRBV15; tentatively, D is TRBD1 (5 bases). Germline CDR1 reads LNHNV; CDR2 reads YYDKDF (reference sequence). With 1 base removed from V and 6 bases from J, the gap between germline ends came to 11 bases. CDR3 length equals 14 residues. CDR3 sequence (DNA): TGTGCCACCAGCAGAGCGGTAGCAGGGGATACGCAGTATTTT. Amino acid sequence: CATSRAVAGDTQYF.